Shown below are 25 T cell receptor beta chains from a single sample sequenced in a study of blood T cell repertoires in COVID-19. The protocol was immunoSEQ multiplex PCR, while the TCRdb copy is restricted to in-frame clones and leaves out a portion. The sample has 90,000 to 130,000 clones, around 86% seen once. The specimen sequenced was peripheral blood. The receptors here all came from a man aged 40-49 years with acute or convalescent COVID-19.

As concerns this clone: Other nucleotide sequences from this sample produce the same CDR3. CDR3 protein: CASSYGTGGYEQYF. CDR3 bases: TGTGCCAGCTCATACGGGACAGGCGGATACGAGCAGTACTTC. This chain links TRBV18 with TRBJ2-7, with 8 bases that match TRBD1. J was trimmed by 4 bases and V by 5 bases; bases with no gene match: 7. The CDR3 totals 14 residues. Germline assignment: CDR1 KGHSH and CDR2 LQKENI.

This clone was counted once. The chain is built from TRBV5-1 and TRBJ2-1; weak D call: TRBD2 (6 bases). Germline assignment: CDR1 SGHRS and CDR2 YFSETQ. Trimming removed 1 base from V and 2 bases from J, with 10 bases in between. This CDR3 spans 15 amino acids. The CDR3 nucleotides read TGCGCCAGCAGCTTGTGGGGCGGGGCCTACAATGAGCAGTTCTTC. Its translation is CASSLWGGAYNEQFF.

V gene TRBV10-3 combines with J gene TRBJ2-7; no definite D call. Per germline, CDR1 ENHRY and CDR2 SYGVKD. The CDR3 is 12 amino acids. Deletions cut 0 bases from V and 7 bases from J, with 7 bases between. CDR3 sequence reads: CAISESLWEQYF. The CDR3 coding sequence is TGTGCCATCAGTGAGTCCCTATGGGAGCAGTACTTC.

The chain recombines TRBV7-2 with TRBJ2-1, with TRBD2 as a possible D gene (5 bases). The CDR3 totals 14 residues. Germline V CDR1 and CDR2: SGHTA, FQGNSA. V was pared by 1 base and J by 4 bases, with 8 bases between. The CDR3 nucleotides read TGTGCCAGCAGCTTAGGTAGCGAGTACAATGAGCAGTTCTTC. Its protein is CASSLGSEYNEQFF.

This chain links TRBV5-6 with TRBJ2-3; 10 nucleotides agree with TRBD2. CDR3 length equals 15 residues. The V segment lost 4 bases and the J segment 2 bases; nucleotides outside the gene matches: 4. Per the germline V gene, CDR1 is SGHDT and CDR2 is YYEEEE. The chain's CDR3 is CASSPGTSDTDTQYF. CDR3 nucleotide sequence: TGTGCCAGCAGCCCGGGGACTAGCGACACAGATACGCAGTATTTT.

The chain recombines TRBV18 with TRBJ2-1; D not certain. Trimming removed 2 bases from V and 0 bases from J, with 11 bases in between. This CDR3 is built from 16 residues. Germline V CDR1 and CDR2: KGHSH, LQKENI. For the CDR3, the DNA is TGTGCCAGCTCACCAGGCTTTACGGGCTCCTACAATGAGCAGTTCTTC. Its protein product is CASSPGFTGSYNEQFF. The full variable domain, its missing parts supplied by reference TRBV18 and TRBJ2-1, is NAGVMQNPRHLVRRRGQEARLRCSPMKGHSHVYWYRQLPEEGLKFMVYLQKENIIDESGMPKERFSAEFPKEGPSILRIQQVVRGDSAAYFCASSPGFTGSYNEQFFGPGTRLTVL.

CDR3 sequence reads: CASVHPSLRDEQFF. DNA of the CDR3: TGTGCCAGCGTTCACCCCTCCCTCCGCGATGAGCAGTTCTTC. The rearrangement links TRBV18 to TRBJ2-1; no clear D. Looked up from germline, CDR1 is KGHSH and CDR2 is LQKENI. The CDR3 is 14 residues long. The V gene lost 8 bases and the J gene lost 8 bases, with 19 bases spanning the gap.

CDR3 sequence: CASGLADGTGTTLSGNTIYF. CDR3 sequence (DNA): TGTGCTAGTGGTTTGGCAGACGGGACGGGGACTACGCTCTCTGGAAACACCATATATTTT. This chain connects TRBV12-5 to TRBJ1-3, with a weak D call TRBD1 (5 bases). The germline CDR1 and CDR2 sequences are LGHNT and FRNRAP. The CDR3 contains 20 residues. Trimming cost V 1 base and J 0 bases, with 22 bases left between them.

The rearrangement links TRBV27 to TRBJ1-2; D unresolved. V was pared by 3 bases and J by 7 bases, with 12 bases between. The CDR3 is 13 residues long. Germline CDR1 MNHEY, CDR2 SMNVEV (reference sequence). The CDR3 reads CASSFGRMTGYTF. The CDR3 bases are TGTGCCAGCAGTTTTGGCAGGATGACTGGCTACACCTTC.

The V gene is TRBV19, the J gene TRBJ1-1; the D is unclear. CDR1 is LNHDA and CDR2 is SQIVND in the germline V gene (reference sequence). CDR3 length: 13 residues. The V gene lost 0 bases and the J gene lost 6 bases, with 8 bases spanning the gap. The DNA of the CDR3 is TGTGCCAGTAGTATAGAGGGCTGGGCTGAAGCTTTCTTT. It codes for CASSIEGWAEAFF.

This sequence joins TRBV6-5 and TRBJ2-7; D possibly corresponds to TRBD1 (6 bases). Trimming left V 5 bases short and J 5 bases short, with 19 bases between. Germline V gene lookup returns CDR1 MNHEY and CDR2 SVGAGI. The CDR3 totals 15 residues. In DNA, the CDR3 is TGTGCCAGCAGTAGCGACAGGAACCCTCGGAACGAGCAGTACTTC. Its translation is CASSSDRNPRNEQYF.

This chain joins TRBV7-2 and TRBJ2-1; 16 bases agree with TRBD2. The CDR3 length is 17 residues. V shed 3 bases and J 3 bases; nucleotides not matched to a gene: 2. The germline CDR1 and CDR2 sequences are SGHTA and FQGNSA. The CDR3 spells CASSLGTSGRVYNEQFF. CDR3 DNA: TGTGCCAGCAGCTTGGGGACTAGCGGGAGGGTCTACAATGAGCAGTTCTTC.

The V call is TRBV12-3 or TRBV12-4, the J call TRBJ1-2, with D hard to call. Trimming took off 4 bases at V and 3 bases at J, with 6 bases between the two ends. The CDR3 covers 12 residues. CDR3 residues: CASSSLDYGYTF. The DNA of the CDR3 is TGTGCCAGCAGTTCTCTTGACTATGGCTACACCTTC.

This clone turned up a few times. The rearrangement uses TRBV27 and TRBJ1-2, with D tentatively TRBD1 (5 bases). The CDR3 is 16 residues long. V lost 6 bases and J 4 bases, leaving 21 bases between the germline ends. Germline V gene sequence: CDR1 MNHEY, CDR2 SMNVEV (reference sequence). The CDR3 DNA reads as TGTGCCAGCAGCGGAGTCAGGGCGGGGTATAGCTATGGCTACACCTTC. Amino acid sequence: CASSGVRAGYSYGYTF.

V gene TRBV7-2 combines with J gene TRBJ2-1; D is unresolved. Trimming took 1 base from V and 5 from J, leaving 6 bases between them. The CDR3 totals 13 residues. Germline CDR1 SGHTA, CDR2 FQGNSA. CDR3 DNA sequence: TGTGCCAGCAGCTTAGTATTTGACAATGAGCAGTTCTTC. Protein product: CASSLVFDNEQFF.

The gene calls are TRBV7-9 and TRBJ1-4; the D gene is possibly TRBD1 (5 bases). Trimming pared 5 bases from V and 8 bases from J, leaving 12 bases between. The germline V gene encodes CDR1 SEHNR and CDR2 FQNEAQ (reference sequence). This CDR3 is 13 amino acids long. The DNA of the CDR3 is TGTGCCAGCAGCCCTCCGGGGGGGGAAAAACTGTTTTTT. Translating it yields CASSPPGGEKLFF.

This clone was recorded a few times. The rearrangement uses TRBV6-5 and TRBJ1-4, with unresolved D. Per germline, CDR1 MNHEY and CDR2 SVGAGI. This CDR3 is built from 14 residues. V dropped 5 bases and J dropped 8 bases, with 15 bases sitting between them. CDR3 sequence: CASSPEASGEKLFF. The CDR3 DNA follows: TGTGCCAGCAGTCCCGAAGCCTCAGGCGAAAAACTGTTTTTT.

The sample holds one count of this clone. This chain links TRBV7-2 with TRBJ1-4; 8 nucleotides agree with TRBD1. Germline assignment: CDR1 SGHTA and CDR2 FQGNSA. There are 15 residues in the CDR3. Trimming removed 5 bases from V and 3 bases from J; junction bases left unmatched: 5. The CDR3 reads CASSPDRGSNEKLFF. For the CDR3, the DNA is TGTGCCAGCAGCCCTGACAGGGGATCTAATGAAAAACTGTTTTTT.

The gene calls are TRBV11-3 and TRBJ2-5; D ambiguous. The germline gives CDR1 SGHNT, CDR2 YENEEA. Trimming left V 4 bases short and J 5 bases short, with 11 bases between. The CDR3 extends over 13 amino acids. The DNA for the CDR3 is TGTGCCAGCAGCTCTTCGCTTCGGGAGACCCAGTACTTC. Translating it yields CASSSSLRETQYF.

The rearrangement uses TRBV3-1 (or the pseudogene TRBV3-2) and TRBJ1-1, with D tentatively TRBD1 (5 bases). This CDR3 is 14 amino acids long. V was clipped by 0 bases and J by 5 bases, with 10 bases between them. Looked up from germline, CDR1 is LGHDT and CDR2 is YNNKEL (reference sequence). The CDR3 DNA reads as TGTGCCAGCAGCCAAGACAGGGTGGGGACTGAAGCTTTCTTT. Translated, it gives CASSQDRVGTEAFF.

This sequence joins TRBV12-3 or TRBV12-4 and TRBJ1-2; the D gene is possibly TRBD1 (6 bases). There are 13 residues in the CDR3. Deletions cut 6 bases from V and 7 bases from J, with 15 bases between. CDR3 in amino acids: CASRTTGIGGYTF. CDR3 DNA: TGTGCCAGCAGAACTACAGGGATCGGTGGCTACACCTTC.

The rearrangement uses TRBV3-1 (or the pseudogene TRBV3-2) and TRBJ2-1; D not certain. The germline gives CDR1 LGHDT, CDR2 YNNKEL (reference sequence). The CDR3 totals 13 residues. Trimming cost V 0 bases and J 10 bases, with 10 bases left between them. CDR3 coding DNA: TGTGCCAGCAGCCAAGACCACGATGGCGAGCAGTTCTTC. This encodes CASSQDHDGEQFF.

The chain couples TRBV5-1 to TRBJ1-6; D is possibly TRBD1 (6 bases). The CDR3 is 14 amino acids. Trimming stripped 4 bases from V and 5 bases from J, with 10 bases between. CDR1 SGHRS and CDR2 YFSETQ come from the germline V gene. CDR3 residues: CASSRNRDNSPLHF. CDR3 coding DNA: TGCGCCAGCAGCCGGAACAGGGATAATTCACCCCTCCACTTT.

This chain connects TRBV7-8 to TRBJ1-2, with 9 bases identical to TRBD1. Germline V gene data show CDR1 as SGHVS and CDR2 as FQNEAQ. V dropped 5 bases and J dropped 2; count of bases not matched to a gene: 6. The CDR3 has 15 residues. The CDR3 DNA follows: TGTGCCAGCAGCCATGGACAGGGGATCAACTATGGCTACACCTTC. Encoded protein: CASSHGQGINYGYTF. Drawing the rest from reference TRBV7-8 and TRBJ1-2, the complete variable domain is GAGVSQSPRYKVAKRGQDVALRCDPISGHVSLFWYQQALGQGPEFLTYFQNEAQLDKSGLPSDRFFAERPEGSVSTLKIQRTQQEDSAVYLCASSHGQGINYGYTFGSGTRLTVV.

The J gene is TRBJ2-7, the V gene TRBV14, with 10 bases aligning to TRBD2. Germline CDR1 SGHDN, CDR2 FVKESK. The J segment lost 3 bases and the V segment lost 0 bases, leaving 5 bases of the junction unmatched. The length of the CDR3 is 16 residues. CDR3 nucleotide sequence: TGTGCCAGCAGCCAAGATAGTAGACTAGCGGGCTACGAGCAGTACTTC. Its translation: CASSQDSRLAGYEQYF.